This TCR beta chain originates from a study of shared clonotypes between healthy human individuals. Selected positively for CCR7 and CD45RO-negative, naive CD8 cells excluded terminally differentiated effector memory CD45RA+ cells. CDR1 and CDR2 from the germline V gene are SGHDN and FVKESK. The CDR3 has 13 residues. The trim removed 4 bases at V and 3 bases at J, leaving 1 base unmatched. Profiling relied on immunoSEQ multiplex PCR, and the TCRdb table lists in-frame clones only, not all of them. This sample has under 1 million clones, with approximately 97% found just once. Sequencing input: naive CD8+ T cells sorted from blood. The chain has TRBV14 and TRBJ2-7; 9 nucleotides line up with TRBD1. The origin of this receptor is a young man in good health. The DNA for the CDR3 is TGTGCCAGCAGCCCGGGACAGGGCTACGAGCAGTACTTC. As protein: CASSPGQGYEQYF.